This is a list of T cell receptor beta chains from one sample in a study of cytomegalovirus exposure and HLA in healthy donors. Method: immunoSEQ multiplex PCR; TCRdb's copy keeps in-frame clones and lacks some. The sample has 100,000 to 120,000 clones; 76% are singletons. The sequenced sample consisted of PBMCs. The receptors here all came from a middle-aged man in good health and CMV-seropositive. Both conserved end residues are trimmed from each CDR3.

V gene	J gene	CDR3 protein
TRBV9	TRBJ1-1	ASSVGQFMNTEAF
TRBV10-1	TRBJ2-1	ASSRGGADNEQF
TRBV19	TRBJ1-2	ASSITPDSSGGYT
TRBV5-4	TRBJ2-7	ASSSGTSGGYEQY
TRBV7-2	TRBJ2-3	ASSSTGPLTDTQY
TRBV5-5	TRBJ1-3	ASSLSFRSSGNTIY
TRBV11-3	TRBJ2-7	ASSLVGQVFSYEQY
TRBV6-5	TRBJ2-6	ASSSLAGYGANGLT
TRBV29-1	TRBJ1-5	SVVWGQGNQPQH
TRBV4-3	TRBJ1-3	ASSQDPGGSGNTIY
TRBV30	TRBJ1-1	AWSPRWETEAF
TRBV7-8	TRBJ2-1	ASSLGPNNEQF
TRBV25-1	TRBJ1-1	ASSRQENTEAF
TRBV11-1	TRBJ1-1	ASSTPGGLNTEAF
TRBV28	TRBJ1-3	ASHTGGAGGNTIY
TRBV9	TRBJ1-5	ASSTGLGQPQH
TRBV28	TRBJ1-3	ASISTGWGNTIY
TRBV4-3	TRBJ2-3	ASSQEAIRSDTQY
TRBV7-2	TRBJ2-3	ASSLVTSRDTQY
TRBV7-9	TRBJ1-1	ASSPRGNTEAF
TRBV7-9	TRBJ2-7	ASTSDRRSYEQY
TRBV14	TRBJ1-1	ASSLAGAAEAF
TRBV11-2	TRBJ2-1	ASSAPTGEQF
TRBV21-1	TRBJ2-5	ASSSVFVETQY
TRBV27	TRBJ2-2	ASSPPLRGNTGELF
TRBV5-4	TRBJ2-3	ASSLGGGPQDTQY
TRBV18	TRBJ2-1	ASSPSTSGTRLLEQF
TRBV11-2	TRBJ2-1	ASSLGSLAGVNEQF
TRBV6-1	TRBJ2-1	ASTRGGEQF
TRBV6-5	TRBJ1-4	ASSYSQGRDEKLF
TRBV5-6	TRBJ2-5	ASSLGPGGAQY
TRBV11-3	TRBJ2-3	ASSPGLAGSHTDTQY
TRBV4-2	TRBJ1-2	ASSGGAPANYGYT
TRBV6-1	TRBJ2-7	ASKSEGEQY
TRBV6-5	TRBJ1-1	ASTKGRGLEAF
TRBV19	TRBJ2-1	ASSIERTPYNEQF
TRBV9	TRBJ2-3	ASSGTSGRAPDTQY
TRBV11-3	TRBJ2-1	ASSLGGTGYNVEQF
TRBV7-2	TRBJ2-7	ASSSQPLAGGREQY
TRBV5-1	TRBJ2-3	ASSLGTSGSSDTQY
TRBV18	TRBJ2-7	ASSPLAGPYEQY
TRBV5-1	TRBJ1-3	ASSLSGNTIY
TRBV30	TRBJ1-2	AERGQGYGYT
TRBV9	TRBJ2-2	ASSAPSGGPAGELF
TRBV18	TRBJ2-2	ASSPKTEAGELF
TRBV27	TRBJ2-5	ASSFRGSETQY
TRBV14	TRBJ2-2	ASSLRPGVTGELF
TRBV30	TRBJ2-3	ASLGLYWRGEGDTQY
TRBV5-4	TRBJ2-3	ASSLGHGGSTDTQY
TRBV7-9	TRBJ2-5	ASSLRQGGETQY
TRBV9	TRBJ2-1	ASSPEGGGYNEQF
TRBV7-2	TRBJ1-5	ASSPRQGRLPQH
TRBV5-4	TRBJ2-7	ASSPSRGTYEQY
TRBV6-5	TRBJ2-5	ASSTPGVGETQY